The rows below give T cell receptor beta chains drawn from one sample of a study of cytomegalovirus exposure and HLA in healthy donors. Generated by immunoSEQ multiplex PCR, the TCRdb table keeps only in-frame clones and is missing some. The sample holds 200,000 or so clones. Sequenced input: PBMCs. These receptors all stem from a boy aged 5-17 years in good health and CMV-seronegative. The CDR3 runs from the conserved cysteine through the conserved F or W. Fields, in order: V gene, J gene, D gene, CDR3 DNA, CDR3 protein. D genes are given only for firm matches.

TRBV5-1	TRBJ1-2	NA	TGCGCCAGCAGTCCGACGCGAGGCTATGGCTACACCTTC	CASSPTRGYGYTF
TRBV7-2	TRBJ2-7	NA	TGTGCCAGCAGCCCCGGAGCCCGGGGGTCCCTAGCCGAGCAGTACTTC	CASSPGARGSLAEQYF
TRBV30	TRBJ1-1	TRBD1	TGTGCCTGGAGTATGATGGGACAGGGTCGTACTGAAGCTTTCTTT	CAWSMMGQGRTEAFF
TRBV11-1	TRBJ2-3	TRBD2	TGTGCCAGCAGCGCCCGACTAGCGGGGGGGCAGGTAGATACGCAGTATTTT	CASSARLAGGQVDTQYF
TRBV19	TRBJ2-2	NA	TGTGCCAGTACTGGAGGGTCAGGCACCGGGGAGCTGTTTTTT	CASTGGSGTGELFF
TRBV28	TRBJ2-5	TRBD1	TGTGCCAGCAGTTTAGACCGACAGGGCCCGGAGACCCAGTACTTC	CASSLDRQGPETQYF
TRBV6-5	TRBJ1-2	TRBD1	TGTGCCAGCAGTGCAGGGGGCGTCTTTCTGGGGGGCTACACCTTC	CASSAGGVFLGGYTF
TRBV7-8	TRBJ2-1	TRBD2	TGTGCCAGCAGCTCCACGCGTCCGACTAGCGGGGGGGCTGGTAATGAGCAGCTCTTC	CASSSTRPTSGGAGNEQLF
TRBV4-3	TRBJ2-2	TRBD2	TGCGCCAGCAGCCGGAGCGGGGGCCAGAGCGGGGAGCTGTTTTTT	CASSRSGGQSGELFF
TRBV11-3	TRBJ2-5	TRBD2	TGTGCCAGCAGCTTTAGCGGGGGGCTCCAAGAGACCCAGTACTTC	CASSFSGGLQETQYF
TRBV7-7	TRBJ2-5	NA	TGTGCCAGCAGCCGAGAAGCGTGGGAGACCCAGTACTTC	CASSREAWETQYF
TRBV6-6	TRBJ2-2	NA	TGTGCCAGCAGTTCGAGGGAGCGGGACACCGGGGAGCTGTTTTTT	CASSSRERDTGELFF
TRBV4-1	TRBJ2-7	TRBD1	TGCGCCAGCAGCCATCCGGGACAGGGGACATACGAGCAGTACTTC	CASSHPGQGTYEQYF
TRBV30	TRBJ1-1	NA	TGTGCCTGGACTCCAGACAATTCTGTGAACACTGAAGCTTTCTTT	CAWTPDNSVNTEAFF
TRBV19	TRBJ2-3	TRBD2	TGTGCCAGTAGTATGGAGCGGGGGGCGACGCAGTATTTT	CASSMERGATQYF
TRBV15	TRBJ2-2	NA	TGTGCCACCAGCATAACGGCGGAGAAGAACACCGGGGAGCTGTTTTTT	CATSITAEKNTGELFF
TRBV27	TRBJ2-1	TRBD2	TGTGCCAGCAGTACCTCCCTGGGAGCGGGGGACAATGAGCAGTTCTTC	CASSTSLGAGDNEQFF
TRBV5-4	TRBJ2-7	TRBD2	TGTGCCAGCAGCTCCGGTGGGGGGGGGAGTACTTACGAGCAGTACTTT	CASSSGGGGSTYEQYF
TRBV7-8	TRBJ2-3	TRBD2	TGTGCCAGCAGCTTAGCGAGGCGGGGGAAACTCACAGATACGCAGTATTTT	CASSLARRGKLTDTQYF
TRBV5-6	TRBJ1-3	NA	TGTGCCAGCAGCTTTATGAGGGTTCTCTCTGGAAACACCATATATTTT	CASSFMRVLSGNTIYF
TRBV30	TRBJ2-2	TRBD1	TGTGCCTGGACCATCGGGACAGTCACCGGGGAGCTGTTTTTT	CAWTIGTVTGELFF
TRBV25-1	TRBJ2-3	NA	TGTGCCAGCAGTGAATTCGGTAGCGCGATCACAGATACGCAGTATTTT	CASSEFGSAITDTQYF
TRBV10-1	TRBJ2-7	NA	TGCGCCAGCAGTGCAGTACGGGGAGACTACGAGCAGTACTTC	CASSAVRGDYEQYF
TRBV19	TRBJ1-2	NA	TGTGCCAGTAGTGGCCCCAGGACCCGGGGTGGCTACACCTTC	CASSGPRTRGGYTF
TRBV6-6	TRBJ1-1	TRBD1	TGTGCCGGACGCGGACAGGGCGCTGAAGCTTTCTTT	CAGRGQGAEAFF
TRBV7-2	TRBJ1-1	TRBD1	TGTGCCAGCAGCTCACGGACAGGGGGCTACACTGAAGCTTTCTTT	CASSSRTGGYTEAFF
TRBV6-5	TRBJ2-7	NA	TGTGCCAGCAGACCTGGGACTCTCTACGAGCAGTACTTC	CASRPGTLYEQYF
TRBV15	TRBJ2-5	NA	TGTGCCACCAGCAGAGATTTTATGGGGCTACAAGAGACCCAGTACTTC	CATSRDFMGLQETQYF
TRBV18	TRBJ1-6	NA	TGTGCCAGCTCCCCGGGATTTTTATCACCCCTCCACTTT	CASSPGFLSPLHF
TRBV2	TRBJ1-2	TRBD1	TGTGCCAGCAGTGGGACAGGGAACTATGGCTACACCTTC	CASSGTGNYGYTF
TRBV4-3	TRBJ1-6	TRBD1	TGCGCCAGCAGCCAGTCAGGGGGTTCACCCCTCCACTTT	CASSQSGGSPLHF
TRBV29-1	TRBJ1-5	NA	TGCAGCGCCTGCGGGGGGGCGGGGCAGCCCCAGCATTTT	CSACGGAGQPQHF
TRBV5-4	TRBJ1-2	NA	TGTGCCAGCAGCCAGACTAGAGCTAATGGCTACACCTTC	CASSQTRANGYTF
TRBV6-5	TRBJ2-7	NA	TGTGCCAGCAGTTACCGGTCCGGGGTACCCTCCGAGCAGTACTTC	CASSYRSGVPSEQYF
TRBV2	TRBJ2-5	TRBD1	TGTGCCAGCAGAGGGGACAGTCGAGAGCAGTACTTC	CASRGDSREQYF
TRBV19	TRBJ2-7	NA	TGTGCCAGTAGTATCGGGGAAAGTAACGAGCAGTACTTC	CASSIGESNEQYF
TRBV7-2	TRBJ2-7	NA	TGTGCCAGCAGCTTCGGGGTCTCCTACGAGCAGTACTTC	CASSFGVSYEQYF
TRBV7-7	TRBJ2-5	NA	TGTGCTAGCAGCTTAGTAGATGCGGATAAAGAGACCCAGTACTTC	CASSLVDADKETQYF
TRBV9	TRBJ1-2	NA	TGTGCCAGCAGCGTAGGCATAGGGGTTTTCTATGGCTACACCTTC	CASSVGIGVFYGYTF
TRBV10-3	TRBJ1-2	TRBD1	TGTGCCATCGGGACAGGGGGCTATGGCTACACCTTC	CAIGTGGYGYTF
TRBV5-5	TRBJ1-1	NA	TGTGCCAGCAGCTTGCACAACAGGGAGGGCGCTTTCTTT	CASSLHNREGAFF
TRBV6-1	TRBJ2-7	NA	TGTGCCAGCAGGGGGCAGGGGGGCCTCTCCTACGAGCAGTACTTC	CASRGQGGLSYEQYF
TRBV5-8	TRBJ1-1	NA	TGTGCCAGCAGCTCATCCACCGCGTCTTTAGGGGTCCGATCGACTGAAGCTTTCTTT	CASSSSTASLGVRSTEAFF
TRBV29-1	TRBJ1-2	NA	TGCAGCGTCGTTTCAGGGGACTATGGCTACACCTTC	CSVVSGDYGYTF
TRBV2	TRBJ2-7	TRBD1	TGTGCCAGCAGTGAAGGGACAGGGATCGAGCAGTACTTC	CASSEGTGIEQYF
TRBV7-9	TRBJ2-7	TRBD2	TGTGCCAGCAGCTTAGCCCGGGACTACCCTTACGAGCAGTACTTC	CASSLARDYPYEQYF
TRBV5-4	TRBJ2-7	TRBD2	TGTGCCAGCAGCTTGTGGGTCCAGGGGACTAGCGGGGGCGAGCAGTACTTC	CASSLWVQGTSGGEQYF
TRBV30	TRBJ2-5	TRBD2	TGTGCCTGGAGTGGAACTAGCGGGGGGGGGACCCAGTACTTC	CAWSGTSGGGTQYF